One sample yielded the 26 T cell receptor beta chains listed below, sequenced in a study of OX40 agonist ivuxolimab in advanced cancers. Sequencing was performed with immunoSEQ multiplex PCR; in TCRdb, only in-frame clones are kept and a portion is missing. The repertoire includes around 72,000 clones, approximately 85% of them detected once, and approximately 0.4% sits in the top ten. The sequencing here drew on CD4+ or CD8+ T cells sorted from blood, taken in a trial of the OX40 agonist ivuxolimab. All receptors derive from an adult with an advanced solid tumor such as melanoma, head and neck, liver or kidney cancer.

The rearrangement links TRBV2 to TRBJ1-1, with D maybe TRBD1 (6 bases). Per the germline V gene, CDR1 is SNHLY and CDR2 is FYNNEI. There are 13 residues in the CDR3. Between the trimmed V and J ends, which lost 6 bases and 7 bases, there was a span of 15 bases. The DNA of the CDR3 is TGTGCCAGCAGGGCGGACAGTCCCTTTGAAGCTTTCTTT. Amino acids: CASRADSPFEAFF.

The V and J genes are TRBV29-1 and TRBJ1-6, with 7 nucleotides matching TRBD1. Per the germline V gene, CDR1 is SQVTM and CDR2 is ANQGSEA. This CDR3 has 13 amino acids. The junction had 2 bases not matched to a gene; V was cut back by 6 bases and J by 3 bases. The CDR3 sequence: CSVGDSYNSPLHF. The CDR3 nucleotides are TGCAGCGTGGGGGACAGCTATAATTCACCCCTCCACTTT.

The chain couples TRBV21-1 to TRBJ2-2; the table calls TRBD1, which could not be checked here. TRBV21-1 is a pseudogene locus. The CDR3 covers 17 residues. For the CDR3, the DNA is TGTGCCAGCAGCAAAGGTCAGGCCATCCCGAACACCGGGGAGCTGTTTTTT. It specifies CASSKGQAIPNTGELFF.

The chain employs TRBV7-3 and TRBJ1-1, with D possibly being TRBD1 (5 bases). Germline V gene lookup returns CDR1 SGHTA and CDR2 FQGTGA. Trimming left V 5 bases short and J 1 base short, with 14 bases between. This CDR3 is 15 amino acids long. The DNA for the CDR3 is TGTGCCAGCAGCGTCGGGGGGGAAAAGAACACTGAAGCTTTCTTT. Translated, it gives CASSVGGEKNTEAFF. Based on the CDR3 plus reference TRBV7-3 and TRBJ1-1, the full variable domain is GAGVSQTPSNKVTEKGKYVELRCDPISGHTALYWYRQSLGQGPEFLIYFQGTGAADDSGLPNDRFFAVRPEGSVSTLKIQRTERGDSAVYLCASSVGGEKNTEAFFGQGTRLTVV.

This chain's CDR3 is CASSPGTGYNSPLHF. The CDR3 DNA is TGTGCCAGCAGTCCCGGGACAGGGTATAATTCACCCCTCCACTTT. The V and J genes are TRBV28 and TRBJ1-6; 9 bases agree with TRBD1. CDR1 and CDR2 from the germline V gene are MDHEN and SYDVKM. V was pared by 5 bases and J by 4 bases, with 3 bases of the junction left unmatched. The CDR3 contains 15 residues.

This clone was observed once. CDR3 amino acids: CASSPGGGSGNTIYF. In nucleotides, the CDR3 is TGTGCCAGCAGCCCGGGAGGGGGAAGTGGAAACACCATATATTTT. The rearrangement joins TRBV9 to TRBJ1-3; the D gene is possibly TRBD1 (6 bases). The V gene's germline CDR1 is SGDLS and CDR2 YYNGEE. The CDR3 sequence is 15 residues long. The germline V and J ends were trimmed by 4 bases and 3 bases, with 14 bases remaining between them.

This chain joins TRBV2 and TRBJ1-1; D is perhaps TRBD1 (6 bases). CDR1 is SNHLY and CDR2 is FYNNEI in the germline V gene. The CDR3 is 13 amino acids. The germline V and J ends were trimmed by 7 bases and 1 base, with 10 bases remaining between them. CDR3 in DNA: TGTGCCAGCACCCAGGACAGGAACACTGAAGCTTTCTTT. As protein: CASTQDRNTEAFF. Based on the CDR3 plus reference TRBV2 and TRBJ1-1, the full variable domain is EPEVTQTPSHQVTQMGQEVILRCVPISNHLYFYWYRQILGQKVEFLVSFYNNEISEKSEIFDDQFSVERPDGSNFTLKIRSTKLEDSAMYFCASTQDRNTEAFFGQGTRLTVV.

A remark on this clone: Other nucleotide sequences from this sample produce the same CDR3. This chain links TRBV2 with TRBJ1-2; maybe TRBD1 (5 bases). This CDR3 spans 12 amino acids. Trimming left V 6 bases short and J 4 bases short, with 9 bases between. Germline CDR1 and CDR2: SNHLY and FYNNEI. Here the CDR3 reads CASSRQSYGYTF. The CDR3 region has the DNA TGTGCCAGCAGCAGACAGTCCTATGGCTACACCTTC.

In this sample, this clone turned up a few times. The chain combines TRBV5-1 with TRBJ2-3, with 7 bases matching TRBD2. The length of the CDR3 is 15 residues. After removal of 2 bases from V and 3 bases from J, the junction contained 6 bases not matched to a gene. From germline, CDR1 is SGHRS and CDR2 YFSETQ. The CDR3 DNA follows: TGCGCCAGCAGCTTAGCGGGATTCGGAACAGATACGCAGTATTTT. Amino acids: CASSLAGFGTDTQYF.

The genes are TRBV11-2 and TRBJ2-1; TRBD1 is a possible D gene (6 bases). The CDR3 sequence is 15 residues long. Between the trimmed V and J ends, which lost 1 base and 5 bases, there was a span of 12 bases. Germline loops: CDR1 SGHAT, CDR2 FQNNGV. The CDR3 sequence: CASSLVQGSHNEQFF. The CDR3, as DNA: TGTGCCAGCAGCTTAGTACAGGGTAGTCACAATGAGCAGTTCTTC.

Here the CDR3 DNA reads TGTGCCAGCAGCTCTGGGACAGGGGGCGGAGGCTACACCTTC. It specifies CASSSGTGGGGYTF. V usage is TRBV7-9 and J usage is TRBJ1-2; TRBD1 agrees at 12 bases. Germline V CDR1 and CDR2: SEHNR, FQNEAQ (reference sequence). Unmatched junction bases numbered 5, after V lost 4 bases and J lost 8 bases. The CDR3 totals 14 residues. Looking up the rest from reference TRBV7-9 and TRBJ1-2 gives the full variable domain: DTGVSQNPRHKITKRGQNVTFRCDPISEHNRLYWYRQTLGQGPEFLTYFQNEAQLEKSRLLSDRFSAERPKGSFSTLEIQRTEQGDSAMYLCASSSGTGGGGYTFGSGTRLTVV.

There are a few counts of this clone. The V and J genes are TRBV30 and TRBJ1-5; D is possibly TRBD1 (6 bases). V dropped 3 bases and J dropped 7 bases, with 13 bases sitting between them. The germline gives CDR1 GTSNPN, CDR2 SVGIG (reference sequence). This CDR3 has 13 amino acids. The CDR3 DNA is TGTGCCTGGAGCAGGGGAGTAGAACAGCCCCAGCATTTT. Translation gives CAWSRGVEQPQHF.

This sequence joins TRBV15 and TRBJ2-5; D perhaps matches TRBD2 (5 bases). The CDR3 is 15 amino acids. V shed 1 base and J shed 5 bases, with 14 bases lying between them. The germline V gene encodes CDR1 LNHNV and CDR2 YYDKDF (reference sequence). CDR3 bases: TGTGCCACCAGCAGAGCAGGTCTAGCAGATGAGACCCAGTACTTC. Translating it yields CATSRAGLADETQYF.

J is TRBJ2-7 and V is TRBV19, with TRBD2 matching over 7 bases. CDR3 length equals 11 residues. V trimming: 7 bases; J trimming: 3 bases; junction bases outside the gene matches: 0. The germline CDR1 and CDR2 sequences are LNHDA and SQIVND (reference sequence). CDR3 nucleotide sequence: TGTGCCAGTACTAGCGGCTACGAGCAGTACTTC. Its protein is CASTSGYEQYF.

To note about this clone: Other DNA sequences in this sample translate to the same CDR3. This sequence joins TRBV28 and TRBJ2-2; D might be TRBD2 (5 bases). The germline CDR1 and CDR2 sequences are MDHEN and SYDVKM. The CDR3 sequence is 11 residues long. V was trimmed by 7 bases and J by 5 bases, leaving 5 bases between them. The CDR3 protein is CASKRTGELFF. The CDR3 coding sequence is TGTGCCAGCAAGCGGACCGGGGAGCTGTTTTTT.

This clone occurred a few times. CDR3 sequence reads: CAWTGKIRNEQFF. The CDR3 DNA follows: TGTGCCTGGACAGGGAAGATTCGCAATGAGCAGTTCTTC. The chain combines TRBV30 with TRBJ2-1; D possibly corresponds to TRBD1 (5 bases). Germline V gene lookup returns CDR1 GTSNPN and CDR2 SVGIG (reference sequence). The CDR3 is made up of 13 amino acids. V was clipped by 4 bases and J by 6 bases, with 13 bases between them.

The DNA for the CDR3 is TGTGCCAGCAGCCCCCCAGGTGGCGCCAAAAACATTCAGTACTTC. Translating gives CASSPPGGAKNIQYF. The chain carries TRBV7-2 and TRBJ2-4; the D is unclear. This CDR3 has 15 amino acids. The germline gives CDR1 SGHTA, CDR2 FQGNSA. Trimming took off 5 bases at V and 1 base at J, with 12 bases between the two ends.

This CDR3 is CASSPKQGWSPLHF. The CDR3 region has the DNA TGTGCCAGCAGCCCTAAACAGGGGTGGTCACCCCTCCACTTT. This chain joins TRBV27 and TRBJ1-6; TRBD1 matches 7 bases. Germline values: CDR1 MNHEY, CDR2 SMNVEV (reference sequence). The CDR3 extends over 14 amino acids. Trimming at V came to 6 bases and at J to 10 bases, leaving 9 bases not matched to a gene.

This clone is termed medium-sized (0.01 to 0.1%). V and J are TRBV18 and TRBJ1-5, with D perhaps TRBD1 (6 bases). Germline CDR1 and CDR2: KGHSH and LQKENI. The CDR3 spans 13 residues. V was cut by 6 bases and J by 3 bases, with 9 bases left in between. The CDR3 is CASSRQDNQPQHF. In DNA form, the CDR3 reads TGTGCCAGCTCCCGACAGGACAATCAGCCCCAGCATTTT.

About this clone itself: A much larger clonotype is one base distant, so this may be a read error. The chain is built from TRBV6-5 and TRBJ1-1; D unclear. This CDR3 contains 13 residues. Germline V gene data show CDR1 as MNHEY and CDR2 as SVGAGI. V was trimmed by 1 base and J by 0 bases, leaving 3 bases between them. The CDR3 DNA follows: TGTGCCAGCAGTTACTGGGTGAACACTGAAGCTTTCTTT. It codes for CASSYWVNTEAFF.

This clone was counted a few times. This chain joins TRBV5-5 and TRBJ2-7, with D uncertain. Germline CDR1 is SGHKS and CDR2 is YYEKEE (reference sequence). CDR3 length equals 14 residues. The V end lost 1 base, the J end lost 2 bases, and 10 bases lay between the germline ends. This CDR3 reads CASSLWAAAYEQYF. The DNA of the CDR3 is TGTGCCAGCAGCTTGTGGGCAGCCGCCTACGAGCAGTACTTC. Supplemented by reference TRBV5-5 and TRBJ2-7, the full variable domain reads DAGVTQSPTHLIKTRGQQVTLRCSPISGHKSVSWYQQVLGQGPQFIFQYYEKEERGRGNFPDRFSARQFPNYSSELNVNALLLGDSALYLCASSLWAAAYEQYFGPGTRLTVT.

CDR3 amino acids: CASSENRGSLGTEAFF. The CDR3 nucleotides read TGTGCCAGCAGTGAAAATCGGGGCAGCCTCGGCACTGAAGCTTTCTTT. The V gene is TRBV2, the J gene TRBJ1-1; perhaps TRBD1 as D (5 bases). Germline CDR1 reads SNHLY; CDR2 reads FYNNEI. V was pared by 2 bases and J by 4 bases, with 17 bases between. This CDR3 is 16 amino acids long.

V usage is TRBV11-2 and J usage is TRBJ1-4; TRBD1 matches 10 bases. This CDR3 region has 14 residues. The V gene end was trimmed by 3 bases and the J gene end by 8 bases; junction bases not matched to a gene: 3. Germline CDR1 reads SGHAT; CDR2 reads FQNNGV. CDR3 loop: CASSLGQGWEKLFF. The CDR3 DNA is TGTGCCAGCAGCTTGGGACAGGGGTGGGAAAAACTGTTTTTT.

This chain links TRBV5-4 with TRBJ2-2; the D gene is possibly TRBD2 (6 bases). Germline CDR1 reads SGHNT; CDR2 reads YYREEE (reference sequence). This CDR3 is 14 amino acids long. V was clipped by 4 bases and J by 7 bases, with 14 bases between them. The DNA for the CDR3 is TGTGCCAGCAGCCTTGTTGGGCGGGGCGGGGAGCTGTTTTTT. The encoded protein is CASSLVGRGGELFF.

This clone showed up just a few times. J is TRBJ1-2 and V is TRBV4-3, with D perhaps matching TRBD1 (6 bases). The CDR3 totals 15 residues. With 0 bases removed from V and 4 bases from J, the gap between germline ends came to 12 bases. Germline V CDR1 and CDR2: LGHNA, YSLEER. DNA for the CDR3: TGCGCCAGCAGCCAAGATCGGGGGCCCACCTATGGCTACACCTTC. This translates into CASSQDRGPTYGYTF.

The chain recombines TRBV18 with TRBJ2-2; no clear D. Germline CDR1 is KGHSH and CDR2 is LQKENI. The CDR3 loop spans 15 amino acids. Trimming took off 2 bases at V and 5 bases at J, with 12 bases between the two ends. In DNA, the CDR3 is TGTGCCAGCTCACCAGGGATCGACCGAACCGGGGAGCTGTTTTTT. It encodes CASSPGIDRTGELFF. The variable domain in full, with the rest retrieved from reference TRBV18 and TRBJ2-2, is NAGVMQNPRHLVRRRGQEARLRCSPMKGHSHVYWYRQLPEEGLKFMVYLQKENIIDESGMPKERFSAEFPKEGPSILRIQQVVRGDSAAYFCASSPGIDRTGELFFGEGSRLTVL.